Listed below are T cell receptor beta chains from one sample, sequenced in a study of blood T cell repertoires in COVID-19. Sequenced by immunoSEQ multiplex PCR; TCRdb stores in-frame clones only, minus some. The sample includes some 420,000 clones, 75% to 90% of them seen just once. What was sequenced was PBMCs or T cells enriched from blood (not recorded which). These TCRs come from a man aged 25 to 40 who had recovered from COVID-19. Each CDR3 is given with its conserved first and last residue. The order of the fields is V gene, D gene, clone size, J gene, CDR3 DNA, CDR3 protein. The D gene is left open where the match is weak. Size values are once, few and many counts, or a class for expanded clones, and some rows have none.

v_gene: TRBV7-9; d_gene: -; abundance: -; j_gene: TRBJ2-1; CDR3nt: TGTGCCAGCAGAAACCGACAGTTTTATGAGCAGTTCTTC; CDR3aa: CASRNRQFYEQFF
v_gene: TRBV9; d_gene: -; abundance: -; j_gene: TRBJ1-1; CDR3nt: TGTGCCAGCAGCGTAGCTTCCCAGGACAGTGAAGCTTTCTTT; CDR3aa: CASSVASQDSEAFF
v_gene: TRBV5-1; d_gene: TRBD1; abundance: -; j_gene: TRBJ2-1; CDR3nt: TGCGCCAGCAGCTTAGGACAGGCTTTCTACAATGAGCAGTTCTTC; CDR3aa: CASSLGQAFYNEQFF
v_gene: TRBV6-5; d_gene: -; abundance: -; j_gene: TRBJ1-6; CDR3nt: TGTGCCAGCAGTTACAGGCGGGGATTCGGTTCACCCCTCCACTTT; CDR3aa: CASSYRRGFGSPLHF
v_gene: TRBV27; d_gene: TRBD1; abundance: -; j_gene: TRBJ1-1; CDR3nt: TGTGCCAGCAGTTTACTGATCGGGACAGGGGGCAACACTGAAGCTTTCTTT; CDR3aa: CASSLLIGTGGNTEAFF
v_gene: TRBV30; d_gene: -; abundance: -; j_gene: TRBJ2-1; CDR3nt: TGTGCCTGGAACTATTTCAATGAGCAGTTCTTC; CDR3aa: CAWNYFNEQFF
v_gene: TRBV19; d_gene: TRBD2; abundance: -; j_gene: TRBJ2-5; CDR3nt: TGTGCCAGTAGTATAAGGGGAGGGGAGACCCAGTACTTC; CDR3aa: CASSIRGGETQYF
v_gene: TRBV3-1/TRBV3-2; d_gene: -; abundance: -; j_gene: TRBJ2-1; CDR3nt: TGTGCCAGCAGCCAAGACAGGGGCAGCTCCTACAATGAGCAGTTCTTC; CDR3aa: CASSQDRGSSYNEQFF
v_gene: TRBV3-1/TRBV3-2; d_gene: TRBD1; abundance: -; j_gene: TRBJ1-1; CDR3nt: TGTGCCAGCAGCCGAACAGGGGATGGGAAAGCTTTCTTT; CDR3aa: CASSRTGDGKAFF
v_gene: TRBV2; d_gene: -; abundance: -; j_gene: TRBJ2-7; CDR3nt: TGTGCCAGCACTCCTGGGCCCCGGCCCTACGAGCAGTACTTC; CDR3aa: CASTPGPRPYEQYF
v_gene: TRBV5-5; d_gene: -; abundance: -; j_gene: TRBJ2-3; CDR3nt: TGTGCCAGCAGTCCTCCAGGGGTGGGTCTGAACACAGATACGCAGTATTTT; CDR3aa: CASSPPGVGLNTDTQYF
v_gene: TRBV7-2; d_gene: TRBD2; abundance: -; j_gene: TRBJ2-5; CDR3nt: TGTGCCAGCAGAGCCTGGGTTAGCGGGGAGACCCAGTACTTC; CDR3aa: CASRAWVSGETQYF
v_gene: TRBV18; d_gene: TRBD1; abundance: -; j_gene: TRBJ1-5; CDR3nt: TGTGCCAGCTCACCTCCGACGGGGACAGTCGGGAGTAGCAATCAGCCCCAGCATTTT; CDR3aa: CASSPPTGTVGSSNQPQHF
v_gene: TRBV27; d_gene: -; abundance: -; j_gene: TRBJ1-1; CDR3nt: TGTGCCAGCAGTTACGACAGATTGAACACTGAAGCTTTCTTT; CDR3aa: CASSYDRLNTEAFF
v_gene: TRBV5-1; d_gene: -; abundance: -; j_gene: TRBJ2-7; CDR3nt: TGCGCCAGCAGCTTGGCTAGGCCCTCCTACGAGCAGTACTTC; CDR3aa: CASSLARPSYEQYF
v_gene: TRBV15; d_gene: -; abundance: -; j_gene: TRBJ1-1; CDR3nt: TGTGCCACCAGCAGAGGTCAGGAGAACACTGAAGCTTTCTTT; CDR3aa: CATSRGQENTEAFF
v_gene: TRBV3-1/TRBV3-2; d_gene: -; abundance: once; j_gene: TRBJ2-5; CDR3nt: TGTGCCAGCAGCCAACCGACTCTACAAGAGACCCAGTACTTC; CDR3aa: CASSQPTLQETQYF
v_gene: TRBV11-2; d_gene: -; abundance: -; j_gene: TRBJ2-3; CDR3nt: TGTGCCAGCCTCTCGGAGGGCACAGATACGCAGTATTTT; CDR3aa: CASLSEGTDTQYF
v_gene: TRBV25-1; d_gene: -; abundance: -; j_gene: TRBJ1-1; CDR3nt: TGTGCCAGCAGACAGGTGGCTGAAGCTTTCTTT; CDR3aa: CASRQVAEAFF
v_gene: TRBV30; d_gene: TRBD1; abundance: -; j_gene: TRBJ1-5; CDR3nt: TGTGCCTGTTCCGGGACAGGGGATCAGCCCCAGCATTTT; CDR3aa: CACSGTGDQPQHF
v_gene: TRBV18; d_gene: -; abundance: -; j_gene: TRBJ1-1; CDR3nt: TGTGCCAGCTCACCAAACAGGGATTCCATGAACACTGAAGCTTTCTTT; CDR3aa: CASSPNRDSMNTEAFF
v_gene: TRBV11-2; d_gene: -; abundance: -; j_gene: TRBJ1-1; CDR3nt: TGTGCCAGCAGCTTAGGGGAGCTACTGGACACTGAAGCTTTCTTT; CDR3aa: CASSLGELLDTEAFF
v_gene: TRBV28; d_gene: -; abundance: -; j_gene: TRBJ2-3; CDR3nt: TGTGCCAGCAGTGTGGGCGCAGATACGCAGTATTTT; CDR3aa: CASSVGADTQYF
v_gene: TRBV14; d_gene: TRBD2; abundance: -; j_gene: TRBJ2-7; CDR3nt: TGTGCCAGCAGCCAAGTTAGCGGGAGTCCACCCTTCTTC; CDR3aa: CASSQVSGSPPFF
v_gene: TRBV5-1; d_gene: -; abundance: -; j_gene: TRBJ2-7; CDR3nt: TGCGCCAGCAGCTTGGTGAGGTACTCTAGTGGCGAGCAGTACTTC; CDR3aa: CASSLVRYSSGEQYF
v_gene: TRBV25-1; d_gene: TRBD2; abundance: few; j_gene: TRBJ2-1; CDR3nt: TGTGCCATCGGACTAGCGGGGTTTAATGAGCAGTTCTTC; CDR3aa: CAIGLAGFNEQFF
v_gene: TRBV24-1; d_gene: -; abundance: -; j_gene: TRBJ2-1; CDR3nt: TGTGCCACCAGTGACCAGACTAGCTACAATGAGCAGTTCTTC; CDR3aa: CATSDQTSYNEQFF
v_gene: TRBV27; d_gene: -; abundance: -; j_gene: TRBJ2-6; CDR3nt: TGTGCCAGCAGGGCCTCTGGGGCCAACGTCCTGACTTTC; CDR3aa: CASRASGANVLTF
v_gene: TRBV9; d_gene: -; abundance: -; j_gene: TRBJ2-1; CDR3nt: TGTGCCAGCAGCTTTAGCGGAGATGAGCAGTTCTTC; CDR3aa: CASSFSGDEQFF
v_gene: TRBV19; d_gene: TRBD2; abundance: -; j_gene: TRBJ2-1; CDR3nt: TGTGCCAGTAGTATGCGACTAGCGGGAGCGTATGAGCAGTTCTTC; CDR3aa: CASSMRLAGAYEQFF
v_gene: TRBV5-1; d_gene: TRBD1; abundance: -; j_gene: TRBJ1-1; CDR3nt: TGCGCCAGCAGCTGGGGGACAGGACCCACTGAAGCTTTCTTT; CDR3aa: CASSWGTGPTEAFF
v_gene: TRBV28; d_gene: -; abundance: -; j_gene: TRBJ1-5; CDR3nt: TGTGCCACCTCTTACCCGCGGGACGAGACGCCCCAGCATTTT; CDR3aa: CATSYPRDETPQHF
v_gene: TRBV5-1; d_gene: -; abundance: -; j_gene: TRBJ1-5; CDR3nt: TGCGCCAGCAGCTTGACGGACAGTGGAAATCAGCCCCAGCATTTT; CDR3aa: CASSLTDSGNQPQHF
v_gene: TRBV2; d_gene: TRBD1; abundance: once; j_gene: TRBJ1-2; CDR3nt: TGTGCCAGCAGTGACAGGGGGTTTAACTATGGCTACACCTTC; CDR3aa: CASSDRGFNYGYTF
v_gene: TRBV7-9; d_gene: -; abundance: -; j_gene: TRBJ1-1; CDR3nt: TGTGCCAGCAGCTTTAGGGGAAAAGGCCAGAACACTGAAGCTTTCTTT; CDR3aa: CASSFRGKGQNTEAFF